The TCR beta chain described here comes from a study of T cell responses to AZD1222 COVID-19 vaccine. Study-wide results and caveats: Vaccine-associated CD4 TCRs ranged over spike, dominating at 160-218 and 743-854. Nearly half of spike-specific TCRs reportedly go after variant regions that carry no mutations. Once two AZD1222 doses were given, Spike-specific TCR breadth and depth went up. Seropositivity was recorded at baseline in only five to seven AZD1222 recipients.

The germline V and J ends were trimmed by 6 bases and 10 bases, with 10 bases remaining between them. This CDR3 contains 12 residues. CDR1 SNHLY and CDR2 FYNNEI come from the germline V gene. A word on this clone: Its antigen is unidentified.

The protocol was immunoSEQ multiplex PCR, while the TCRdb copy is restricted to in-frame clones and leaves out a portion. The repertoire consists of about 72,000 clones, with 80% to 90% occurring once and the leading ten covering roughly 28%. The sequences come from peripheral blood, collected 28 days after the second AZD1222 dose. The V and J genes are TRBV2 and TRBJ1-6, with D hard to call. This receptor was taken from an adult who received the AZD1222 COVID-19 vaccine. In DNA form, the CDR3 reads TGTGCCAGCAGAGTCGGGGAGTCACCCCTCCACTTT. It specifies CASRVGESPLHF.